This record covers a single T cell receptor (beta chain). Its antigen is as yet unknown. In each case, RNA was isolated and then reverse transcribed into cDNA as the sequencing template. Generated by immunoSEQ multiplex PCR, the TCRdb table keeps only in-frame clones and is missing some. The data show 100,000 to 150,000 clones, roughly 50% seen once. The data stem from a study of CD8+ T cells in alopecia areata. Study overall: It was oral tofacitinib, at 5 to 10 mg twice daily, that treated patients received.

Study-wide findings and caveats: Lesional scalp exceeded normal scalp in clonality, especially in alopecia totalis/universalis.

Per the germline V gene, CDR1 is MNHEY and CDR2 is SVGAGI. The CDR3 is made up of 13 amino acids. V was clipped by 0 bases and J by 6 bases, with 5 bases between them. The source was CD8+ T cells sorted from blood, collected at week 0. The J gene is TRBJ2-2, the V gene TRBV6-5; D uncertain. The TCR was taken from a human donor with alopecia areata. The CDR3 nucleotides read TGTGCCAGCAGTTACTCCGGGTCCGGGGAGCTGTTTTTT. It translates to CASSYSGSGELFF.